This T cell receptor beta chain was sequenced during a study of blood T cells in healthy people across ages. Findings of the study overall: The recorded TCR beta diversity per million T cells decreased in a roughly linear manner with age.

A sample-barcoded 5' primer and a J-beta primer mix were used in a second PCR of roughly 6 to 11 cycles. A 12-random-nucleotide template-switch adaptor tagged each cDNA molecule. TCRdb reprocessed the 5' RACE reads via MiXCR and lists one record per CDR3 protein. The sample holds 1,500,000 or so distinct CDR3 sequences, approximately 39% seen once. Germline CDR1 and CDR2: LGHDT and YNNKEL (reference sequence). This CDR3 region has 14 residues. Trimming took off 1 base at V and 10 bases at J, with 16 bases between the two ends. Donors were systemically healthy Caucasian individuals from Russia aged roughly 6 to 100 years. In each sample, at least 7 million PBMCs were isolated. This clonotype has just a few counts. Its specificity is unknown.

The TCR comes from a woman under 30 in good health. V usage is TRBV3-1 and J usage is TRBJ1-1; D possibly corresponds to TRBD1 (6 bases). The sample was blood. The CDR3 DNA is TGTGCCAGCAGCCAAGTTGTTGGGGGCGATAGAGCTTTCTTT. It yields the protein CASSQVVGGDRAFF.